This T cell receptor beta chain was recorded in a study of tumor-infiltrating lymphocytes in primary liver carcinoma. Study-wide background: Ages ranged from 30 to 69, with HCC or mixed HCC-cholangiocarcinoma. Lesions, classed as T1-T3 N0M0, spanned about 4.2 to 11 cm across. Each of the samples returned roughly 3.65 to 7.5 million productive TCRbeta reads (a yield similar across tissue types).

The CDR3 length is 15 residues. Deletions cut 3 bases from V and 4 bases from J, with 15 bases between. Germline V gene data show CDR1 as MNHEY and CDR2 as SVGAGI. The table lists this clonotype with many counts. Unsorted bulk tissue, about 17-34 mg of it, served as the source for co-extraction of RNA and DNA. Resecting the tumor surgically was how the patients' primary liver carcinoma was treated. TCR beta cDNA came from approximately 0.55 ug total RNA, primed with a constant-region primer. Researchers made the TCR beta libraries by running three nested multiplex PCR rounds with slightly modified ARM-PCR. TRBV1-TRBV30 forward and Cbeta reverse primers drove the first two approximately 11-cycle rounds. Using its own MiXCR run on the multiplex PCR reads, TCRdb lists one record per CDR3 protein. Of about 120,000 distinct CDR3 sequences listed, around two thirds were seen once; the top ten hold roughly 8.1%.

This TCR derives from a woman aged 55 to 70 with primary liver carcinoma and hepatitis B virus infection. J is TRBJ1-1 and V is TRBV6-5, with D perhaps matching TRBD1 (5 bases). The sequenced material came from tumor-adjacent normal liver tissue. The CDR3, as DNA: TGTGCCAGCAGTTATGATCTGGGGCCGGGCACTGAAGCTTTCTTT. Its protein product is CASSYDLGPGTEAFF.